Presented here are 13 T cell receptor beta chains from one specimen sequenced in a study of T-cell memory formation after mild COVID-19. TCRdb recomputed calls from the 5' RACE reads with MiXCR, one row per CDR3 protein. The profile covers about 400,000 distinct CDR3 sequences, with 23% appearing a single time and 13% taken by the ten largest. Sequenced input: PBMCs or a T cell subset sorted from them (not recorded which). All receptors come from an adult woman who had mild COVID-19 (a few samples of this study predate the infection). Cell type and time point are not known.

The chain has TRBV7-3 and TRBJ1-1, with 7 bases matching TRBD1. The CDR3 has 14 residues. Losses at the gene ends were 2 bases for V and 6 bases for J; bases not matched to a gene: 6. CDR1 is SGHTA and CDR2 is FQGTGA in the germline V gene. The CDR3 DNA sequence: TGTGCCAGCAGCTTAGGGTCGACAGGGTCTGAAGCTTTCTTT. Its protein product is CASSLGSTGSEAFF.

The chain employs TRBV20-1 and TRBJ1-5, with 9 bases lining up with TRBD1. CDR1 and CDR2 from the germline V gene are DFQATT and SNEGSKA (reference sequence). The CDR3 loop spans 19 amino acids. V trimming: 0 bases; J trimming: 2 bases; junction bases outside the gene matches: 14. This CDR3 is CSARDVGTGKIRGNQPQHF. CDR3 sequence (DNA): TGCAGTGCTAGAGATGTTGGGACAGGGAAGATAAGGGGCAATCAGCCCCAGCATTTT.

This clonotype has more than one count but fewer than ten. The chain has TRBV18 and TRBJ1-5, with 8 positions matching TRBD1. From germline, CDR1 is KGHSH and CDR2 LQKENI. This CDR3 is built from 15 residues. Losses at the gene ends were 4 bases for V and 2 bases for J; bases not matched to a gene: 4. In DNA form, the CDR3 reads TGTGCCAGCTCACGTGGACAGGGTGGCAATCAGCCCCAGCATTTT. Encoded protein: CASSRGQGGNQPQHF.

The chain links TRBV7-9 to TRBJ2-7, with 7 positions matching TRBD2. Per the germline V gene, CDR1 is SEHNR and CDR2 is FQNEAQ (reference sequence). This CDR3 has 15 residues. The junction had 8 bases not matched to a gene; V was cut back by 5 bases and J by 1 base. CDR3 residues: CASSHGPGLSYEQYF. CDR3 DNA: TGTGCCAGCAGCCACGGACCGGGACTATCCTACGAGCAGTACTTC.

This clonotype showed up just a few times. The chain employs TRBV20-1 and TRBJ2-7, with TRBD2 matching 11 bases. This CDR3 is 15 amino acids long. With 5 bases clipped from V and 0 bases from J, the junction kept 6 bases outside the gene matches. CDR1 is DFQATT, CDR2 SNEGSKA, per germline (reference sequence). The CDR3 DNA follows: TGCAGTGCTTCCGGACTAGCGGGTCCCTCCTACGAGCAGTACTTC. It codes for CSASGLAGPSYEQYF.

The CDR3 protein is CAFRTGTTDTQYF. The CDR3 nucleotides read TGTGCTTTCAGGACAGGGACCACAGATACGCAGTATTTT. The gene calls are TRBV7-9 and TRBJ2-3; 8 bases are shared with TRBD1. Germline values: CDR1 SEHNR, CDR2 FQNEAQ (reference sequence). This CDR3 spans 13 amino acids.

The gene calls are TRBV19 and TRBJ2-1; 9 nucleotides agree with TRBD2. CDR1 and CDR2 from the germline V gene are LNHDA and SQIVND (reference sequence). The CDR3 spans 13 residues. The junction had 4 bases not matched to a gene; V was cut back by 1 base and J by 12 bases. The CDR3 DNA reads as TGTGCCAGTAGTATAGGCGGGAGGGGGGGGCAGTTCTTC. Protein product: CASSIGGRGGQFF.

DNA for the CDR3: TGTGCCATCAGTGAGTCGTCCGGGACAGGGAAGGCCCACGAGCAGTACTTC. It translates to CAISESSGTGKAHEQYF. This sequence joins TRBV10-3 and TRBJ2-7, with 9 positions matching TRBD1. The J segment lost 5 bases and the V segment lost 0 bases, leaving 11 bases of the junction unmatched. In germline, CDR1 is ENHRY, CDR2 SYGVKD. The CDR3 totals 17 residues.

This rearrangement joins TRBV7-2 to TRBJ2-1; D uncertain. This CDR3 spans 13 amino acids. Trimming pared 1 base from V and 8 bases from J, leaving 9 bases between. The germline V gene has CDR1 SGHTA and CDR2 FQGNSA. The CDR3 reads CASSLVDPHEQFF. In DNA, the CDR3 is TGTGCCAGCAGCTTAGTTGATCCGCATGAGCAGTTCTTC.

The rearrangement uses TRBV5-1 and TRBJ2-6; D perhaps matches TRBD1 (5 bases). Deletions cut 1 base from V and 3 bases from J, with 11 bases between. The CDR3 extends over 16 amino acids. CDR1 is SGHRS, CDR2 YFSETQ, per germline. In DNA form, the CDR3 reads TGCGCCAGCAGCTTGTATGGGGCTGGTGGGGCCAACGTCCTGACTTTC. Its protein is CASSLYGAGGANVLTF.

The chain combines TRBV7-2 with TRBJ2-7, with 9 bases fitting TRBD2. The CDR3 totals 12 residues. Germline V gene lookup returns CDR1 SGHTA and CDR2 FQGNSA. The J segment lost 6 bases and the V segment lost 7 bases, leaving 4 bases of the junction unmatched. CDR3 protein: CASTSAGGEQYF. The CDR3 DNA sequence: TGTGCCAGCACTTCAGCGGGAGGCGAGCAGTACTTC.

V gene TRBV6-1 combines with J gene TRBJ2-3; D is undetermined. The CDR3 extends over 13 amino acids. Germline V gives CDR1 MNHNS, CDR2 SASEGT. V was pared by 2 bases and J by 6 bases, with 9 bases between. The CDR3 sequence is CASSEWMLDTQYF. In nucleotides, the CDR3 is TGTGCCAGCAGTGAATGGATGTTGGATACGCAGTATTTT.

This clonotype was seen more than once but under ten times. V gene TRBV12-3 or TRBV12-4 combines with J gene TRBJ1-1, with a weak D call TRBD1 (5 bases). The ends were cut back, 4 bases at V and 6 bases at J, with 15 bases in the middle. This CDR3 has 14 residues. The CDR3, as DNA: TGTGCCAGCAGTTCTTGGGCCGGGGGGGCTGAAGCTTTCTTT. This codes for CASSSWAGGAEAFF.